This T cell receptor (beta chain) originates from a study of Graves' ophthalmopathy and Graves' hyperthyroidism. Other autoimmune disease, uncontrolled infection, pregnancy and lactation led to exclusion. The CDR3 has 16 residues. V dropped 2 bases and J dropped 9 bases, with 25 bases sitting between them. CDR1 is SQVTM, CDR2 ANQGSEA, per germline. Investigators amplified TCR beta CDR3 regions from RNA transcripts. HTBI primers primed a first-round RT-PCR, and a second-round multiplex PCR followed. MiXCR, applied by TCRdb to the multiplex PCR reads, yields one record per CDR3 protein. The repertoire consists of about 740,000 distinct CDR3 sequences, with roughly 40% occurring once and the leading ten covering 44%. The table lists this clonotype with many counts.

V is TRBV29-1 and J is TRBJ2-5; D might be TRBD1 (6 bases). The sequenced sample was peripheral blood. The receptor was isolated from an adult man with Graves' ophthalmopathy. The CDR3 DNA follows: TGCAGCGTTGAAATAGCAGGGGACACACGTTTGGTAGCCCAGTACTTC. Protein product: CSVEIAGDTRLVAQYF.